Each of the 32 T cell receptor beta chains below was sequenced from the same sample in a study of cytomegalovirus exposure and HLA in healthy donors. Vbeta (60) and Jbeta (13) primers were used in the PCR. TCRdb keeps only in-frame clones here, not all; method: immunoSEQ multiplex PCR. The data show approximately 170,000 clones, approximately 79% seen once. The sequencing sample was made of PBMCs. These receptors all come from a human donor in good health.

CDR3 sequence reads: CASSLAGRGHNEQFF. CDR3 nucleotides: TGTGCCAGCAGCTTAGCAGGGCGGGGCCACAATGAGCAGTTCTTC. V usage is TRBV11-2 and J usage is TRBJ2-1, with a possible D match to TRBD2 (6 bases). The CDR3 contains 15 residues. The germline CDR1 and CDR2 sequences are SGHAT and FQNNGV. V was shortened by 1 base and J by 5 bases, with 12 bases between the two germline ends.

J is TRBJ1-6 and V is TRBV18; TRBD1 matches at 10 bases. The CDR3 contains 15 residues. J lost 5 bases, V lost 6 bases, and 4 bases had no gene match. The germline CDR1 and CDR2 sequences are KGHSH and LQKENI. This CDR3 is CASSPGQGNNSPLHF. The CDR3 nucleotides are TGTGCCAGCTCGCCGGGACAGGGGAATAATTCACCCCTCCACTTT.

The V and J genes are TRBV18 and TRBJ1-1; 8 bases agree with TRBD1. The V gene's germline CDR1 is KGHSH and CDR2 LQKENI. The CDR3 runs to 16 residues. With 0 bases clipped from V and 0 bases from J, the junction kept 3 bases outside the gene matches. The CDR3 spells CASSPPTGGMNTEAFF. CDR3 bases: TGTGCCAGCTCACCACCCACAGGGGGTATGAACACTGAAGCTTTCTTT.

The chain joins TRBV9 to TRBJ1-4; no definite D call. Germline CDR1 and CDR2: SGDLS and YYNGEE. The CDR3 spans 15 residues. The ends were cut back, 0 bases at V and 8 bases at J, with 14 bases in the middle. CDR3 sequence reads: CASSVDVSYGEKLFF. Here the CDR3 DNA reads TGTGCCAGCAGCGTAGATGTTTCGTACGGGGAAAAACTGTTTTTT.

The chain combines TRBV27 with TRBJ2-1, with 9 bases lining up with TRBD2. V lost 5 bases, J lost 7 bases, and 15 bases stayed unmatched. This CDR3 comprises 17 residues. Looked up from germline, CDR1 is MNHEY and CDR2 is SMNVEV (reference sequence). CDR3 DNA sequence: TGTGCCAGCAGTCGAGCCTGGGGAGCGGGGGGAAGGAATGAGCAGTTCTTC. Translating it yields CASSRAWGAGGRNEQFF.

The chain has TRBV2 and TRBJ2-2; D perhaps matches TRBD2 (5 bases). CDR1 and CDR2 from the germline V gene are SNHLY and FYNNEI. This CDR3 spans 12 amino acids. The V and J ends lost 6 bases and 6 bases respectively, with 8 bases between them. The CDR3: CASRRVAGELFF. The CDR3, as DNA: TGTGCCAGCAGGAGGGTGGCCGGGGAGCTGTTTTTT.

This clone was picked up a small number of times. The CDR3 DNA is TGCGCCAGCAGCCAAGGAGGGACAGGGGGTCAGCCCCAGCATTTT. Its protein product is CASSQGGTGGQPQHF. V gene TRBV4-1 combines with J gene TRBJ1-5, with 11 bases matching TRBD1. V shed 1 base, J shed 6 bases, and the junction held 2 bases outside the gene matches. Germline CDR1 MGHRA, CDR2 YSYEKL. The CDR3 is 15 amino acids.

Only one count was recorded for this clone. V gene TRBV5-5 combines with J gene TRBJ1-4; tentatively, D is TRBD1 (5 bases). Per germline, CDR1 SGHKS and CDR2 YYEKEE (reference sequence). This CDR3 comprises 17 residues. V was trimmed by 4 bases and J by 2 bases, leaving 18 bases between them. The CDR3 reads CASSLILWGVTNEKLFF. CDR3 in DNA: TGTGCCAGCAGCCTCATCTTGTGGGGGGTCACTAATGAAAAACTGTTTTTT.

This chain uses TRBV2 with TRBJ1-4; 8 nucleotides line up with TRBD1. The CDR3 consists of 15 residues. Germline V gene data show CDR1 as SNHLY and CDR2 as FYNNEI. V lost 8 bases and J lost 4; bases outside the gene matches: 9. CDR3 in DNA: TGTGCCAGCGACAGGGGAACTGTTGGTAATGAAAAACTGTTTTTT. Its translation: CASDRGTVGNEKLFF.

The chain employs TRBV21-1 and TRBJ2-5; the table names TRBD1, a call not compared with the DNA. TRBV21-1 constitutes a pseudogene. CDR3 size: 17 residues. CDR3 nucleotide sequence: TGTGCCAGCAGCAAAAGGCGCCCAGGCCGTCCAAGAGAGACCCAGTACTTC. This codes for CASSKRRPGRPRETQYF.

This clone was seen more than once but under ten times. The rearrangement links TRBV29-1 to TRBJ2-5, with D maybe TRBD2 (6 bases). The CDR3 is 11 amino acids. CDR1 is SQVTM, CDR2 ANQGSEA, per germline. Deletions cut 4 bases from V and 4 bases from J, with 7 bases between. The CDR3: CSVVGGETQYF. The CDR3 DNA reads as TGCAGCGTTGTGGGGGGAGAGACCCAGTACTTC.

The CDR3 protein is CSVGTGEDYGYTF. The CDR3 nucleotides are TGCAGCGTTGGGACAGGGGAAGACTATGGCTACACCTTC. The chain links TRBV29-1 to TRBJ1-2, with 9 bases that match TRBD1. This CDR3 has 13 amino acids. Germline V gene data show CDR1 as SQVTM and CDR2 as ANQGSEA. V lost 4 bases to trimming and J lost 3 bases; unmatched junction nucleotides: 3.

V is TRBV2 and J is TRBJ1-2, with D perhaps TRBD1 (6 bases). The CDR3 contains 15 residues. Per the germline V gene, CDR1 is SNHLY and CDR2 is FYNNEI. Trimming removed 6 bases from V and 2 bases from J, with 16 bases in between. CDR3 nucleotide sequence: TGTGCCAGCAGGGAAAACAGGGAGATGAACTATGGCTACACCTTC. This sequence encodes CASRENREMNYGYTF. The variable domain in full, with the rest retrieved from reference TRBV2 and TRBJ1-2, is EPEVTQTPSHQVTQMGQEVILRCVPISNHLYFYWYRQILGQKVEFLVSFYNNEISEKSEIFDDQFSVERPDGSNFTLKIRSTKLEDSAMYFCASRENREMNYGYTFGSGTRLTVV.

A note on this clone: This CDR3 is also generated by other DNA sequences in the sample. CDR3 region: CASSYSTGGGTEAFF. Here the CDR3 DNA reads TGTGCCAGCAGTTACTCGACGGGGGGCGGGACTGAAGCTTTCTTT. The V call is TRBV6-6, the J call TRBJ1-1; a weak D match, TRBD1 (6 bases). This CDR3 has 15 residues. Trimming cost V 0 bases and J 5 bases, with 13 bases left between them. Germline V CDR1 and CDR2: MNHNY, SVGAGI (reference sequence).

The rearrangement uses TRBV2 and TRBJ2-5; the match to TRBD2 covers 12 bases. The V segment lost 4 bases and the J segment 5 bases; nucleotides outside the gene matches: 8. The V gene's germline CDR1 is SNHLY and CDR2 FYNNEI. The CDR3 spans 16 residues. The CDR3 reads CASSVMTSGGRETQYF. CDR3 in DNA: TGTGCCAGCAGTGTCATGACTAGCGGGGGAAGGGAGACCCAGTACTTC. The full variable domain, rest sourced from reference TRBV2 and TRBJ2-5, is EPEVTQTPSHQVTQMGQEVILRCVPISNHLYFYWYRQILGQKVEFLVSFYNNEISEKSEIFDDQFSVERPDGSNFTLKIRSTKLEDSAMYFCASSVMTSGGRETQYFGPGTRLLVL.

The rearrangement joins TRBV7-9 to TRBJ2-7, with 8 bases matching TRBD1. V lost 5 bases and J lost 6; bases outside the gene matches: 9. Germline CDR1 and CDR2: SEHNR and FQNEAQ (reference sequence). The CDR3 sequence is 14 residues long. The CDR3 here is CASSPPTGEAEQYF. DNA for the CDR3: TGTGCCAGCAGCCCCCCGACAGGGGAGGCCGAGCAGTACTTC. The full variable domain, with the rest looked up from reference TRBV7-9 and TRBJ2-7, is DTGVSQNPRHKITKRGQNVTFRCDPISEHNRLYWYRQTLGQGPEFLTYFQNEAQLEKSRLLSDRFSAERPKGSFSTLEIQRTEQGDSAMYLCASSPPTGEAEQYFGPGTRLTVT.

The CDR3, as DNA: TGCGCCAGCAGCCAAGTCATTGCAGACAACGCTTTCTTT. This codes for CASSQVIADNAFF. The chain has TRBV4-1 and TRBJ1-1; D is undetermined. The V gene lost 1 base and the J gene lost 11 bases, with 14 bases spanning the gap. The germline V gene encodes CDR1 MGHRA and CDR2 YSYEKL. This CDR3 spans 13 amino acids.

The CDR3 DNA follows: TGTGCCAGCGTCCGGGGGATGGGCACAGATACGCAGTATTTT. This gives the protein CASVRGMGTDTQYF. V is TRBV7-9 and J is TRBJ2-3; D may be TRBD2 (6 bases). V gave up 8 bases and J gave up 1 base, with 13 bases separating them. Germline V gives CDR1 SEHNR, CDR2 FQNEAQ (reference sequence). This CDR3 has 14 residues.

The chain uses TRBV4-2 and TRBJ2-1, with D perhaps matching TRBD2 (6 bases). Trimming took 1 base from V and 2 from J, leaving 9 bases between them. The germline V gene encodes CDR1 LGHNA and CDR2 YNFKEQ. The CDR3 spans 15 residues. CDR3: CASSQAGGTYNEQFF. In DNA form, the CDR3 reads TGTGCCAGCAGCCAAGCCGGGGGTACCTACAATGAGCAGTTCTTC.

The DNA for the CDR3 is TGTGCCAGCAGTTTACAGGGGACGGATCAGCCCCAGCATTTT. Protein: CASSLQGTDQPQHF. The J gene is TRBJ1-5, the V gene TRBV2, with 7 bases lining up with TRBD1. The germline gives CDR1 SNHLY, CDR2 FYNNEI. The ends lost 5 bases at V and 5 bases at J; junction bases unmatched: 6. CDR3 length: 14 residues.

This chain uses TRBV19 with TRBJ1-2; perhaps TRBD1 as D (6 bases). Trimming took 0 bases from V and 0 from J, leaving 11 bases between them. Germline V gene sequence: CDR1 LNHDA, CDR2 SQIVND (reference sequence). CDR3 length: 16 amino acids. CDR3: CASSIEGTRANYGYTF. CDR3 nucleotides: TGTGCCAGTAGTATAGAGGGGACACGAGCTAACTATGGCTACACCTTC.

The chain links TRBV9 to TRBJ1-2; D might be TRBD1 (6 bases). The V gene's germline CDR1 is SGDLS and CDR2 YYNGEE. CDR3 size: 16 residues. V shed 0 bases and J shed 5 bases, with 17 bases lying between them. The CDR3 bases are TGTGCCAGCAGCGTAGACGGGGGGGCAAGTAGATATGGCTACACCTTC. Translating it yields CASSVDGGASRYGYTF.

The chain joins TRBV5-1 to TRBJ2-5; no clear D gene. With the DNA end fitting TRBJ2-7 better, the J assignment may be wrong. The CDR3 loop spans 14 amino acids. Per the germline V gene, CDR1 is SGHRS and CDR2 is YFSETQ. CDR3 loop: CASSLASVNYEQYF. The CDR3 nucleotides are TGCGCCAGCAGCTTGGCCTCAGTGAACTACGAGCAGTACTTC.

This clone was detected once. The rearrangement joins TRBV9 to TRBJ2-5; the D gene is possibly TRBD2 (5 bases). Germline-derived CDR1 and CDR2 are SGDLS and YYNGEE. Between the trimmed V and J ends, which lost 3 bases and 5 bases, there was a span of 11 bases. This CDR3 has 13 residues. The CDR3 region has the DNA TGTGCCAGCAGCGCGAGGACTCGGGAGACCCAGTACTTC. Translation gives CASSARTRETQYF.

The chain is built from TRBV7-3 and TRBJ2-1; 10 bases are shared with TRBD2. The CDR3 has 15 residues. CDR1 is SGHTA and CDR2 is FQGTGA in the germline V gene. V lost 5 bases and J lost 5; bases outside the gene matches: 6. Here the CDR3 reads CASSLRTSGNNEQFF. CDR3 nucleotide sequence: TGTGCCAGCAGCCTCCGGACTAGCGGCAACAATGAGCAGTTCTTC.

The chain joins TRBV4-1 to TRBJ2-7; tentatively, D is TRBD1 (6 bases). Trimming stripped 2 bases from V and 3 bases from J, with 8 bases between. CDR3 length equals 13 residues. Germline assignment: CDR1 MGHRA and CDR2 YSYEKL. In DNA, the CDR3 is TGCGCCAGCAGCCAAACAGGGATCTACGAGCAGTACTTC. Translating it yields CASSQTGIYEQYF.

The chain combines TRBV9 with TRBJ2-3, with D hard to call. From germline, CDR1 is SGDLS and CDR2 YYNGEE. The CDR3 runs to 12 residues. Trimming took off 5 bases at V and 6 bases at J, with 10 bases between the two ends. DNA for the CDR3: TGTGCCAGCAGTGGTGGGCCCGATACGCAGTATTTT. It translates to CASSGGPDTQYF.

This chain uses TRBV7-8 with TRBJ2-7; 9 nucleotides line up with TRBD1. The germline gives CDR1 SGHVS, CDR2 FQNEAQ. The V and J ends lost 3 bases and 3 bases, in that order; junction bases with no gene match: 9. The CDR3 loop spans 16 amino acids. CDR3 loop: CASSLGTGRGVYEQYF. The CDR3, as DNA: TGTGCCAGCAGCTTGGGGACAGGGAGGGGGGTCTACGAGCAGTACTTC. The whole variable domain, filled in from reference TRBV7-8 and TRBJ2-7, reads GAGVSQSPRYKVAKRGQDVALRCDPISGHVSLFWYQQALGQGPEFLTYFQNEAQLDKSGLPSDRFFAERPEGSVSTLKIQRTQQEDSAVYLCASSLGTGRGVYEQYFGPGTRLTVT.

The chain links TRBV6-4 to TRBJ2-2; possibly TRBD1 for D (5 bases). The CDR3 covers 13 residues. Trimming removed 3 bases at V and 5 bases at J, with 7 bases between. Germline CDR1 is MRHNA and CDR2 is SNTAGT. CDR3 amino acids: CASSETETGELFF. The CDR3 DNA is TGTGCCAGCAGTGAGACAGAAACCGGGGAGCTGTTTTTT.

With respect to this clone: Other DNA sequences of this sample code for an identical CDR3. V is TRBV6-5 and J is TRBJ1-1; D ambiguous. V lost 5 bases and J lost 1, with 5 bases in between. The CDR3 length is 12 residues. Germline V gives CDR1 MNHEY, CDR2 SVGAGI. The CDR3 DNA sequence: TGTGCCAGCAGTCGGGGGAACACTGAAGCTTTCTTT. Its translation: CASSRGNTEAFF.

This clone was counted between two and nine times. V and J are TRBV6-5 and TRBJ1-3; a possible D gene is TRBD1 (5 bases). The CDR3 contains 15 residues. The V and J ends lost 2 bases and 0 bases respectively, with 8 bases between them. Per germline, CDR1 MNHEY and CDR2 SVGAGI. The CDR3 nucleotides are TGTGCCAGCAGTTACGGGGCCAGCTCTGGAAACACCATATATTTT. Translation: CASSYGASSGNTIYF.

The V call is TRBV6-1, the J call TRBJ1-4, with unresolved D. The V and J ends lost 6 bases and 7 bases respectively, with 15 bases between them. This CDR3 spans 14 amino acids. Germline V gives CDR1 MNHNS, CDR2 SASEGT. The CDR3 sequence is CASSSRGVREKLFF. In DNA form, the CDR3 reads TGTGCCAGCAGCTCCCGGGGAGTACGTGAAAAACTGTTTTTT.